One and the same sample provided the 15 T cell receptor beta chains below, sequenced in a study of cytomegalovirus exposure and HLA in healthy donors. The PCR ran on 60 Vbeta and 13 Jbeta primers. TCRdb keeps only in-frame clones here, not all; method: immunoSEQ multiplex PCR. The data show approximately 260,000 clones, 80% to 95% seen once. The sample taken for sequencing was PBMCs. Every receptor here comes from a girl aged 2-10 years in good health and CMV-seronegative.

The rearrangement uses TRBV5-4 and TRBJ2-5; 8 positions match TRBD2. CDR1 is SGHNT, CDR2 YYREEE, per germline (reference sequence). Trimming took 0 bases from V and 2 from J; bases not matched to a gene: 6. This CDR3 contains 16 residues. DNA for the CDR3: TGTGCCAGCAGCTTGGGGGGGTCTAGCGGGCAAGAGACCCAGTACTTC. Amino acids: CASSLGGSSGQETQYF.

This clone was found once. V gene TRBV13 combines with J gene TRBJ2-6; D gene uncertain. CDR1 is PRHDT and CDR2 is FYEKMQ in the germline V gene (reference sequence). This CDR3 comprises 15 residues. Deletions cut 3 bases from V and 2 bases from J, with 8 bases between. Written as DNA, the CDR3 is TGTGCCAGCAGCTTTTACCGGGCTGGGGCCAACGTCCTGACTTTC. This sequence encodes CASSFYRAGANVLTF.

The chain joins TRBV4-1 to TRBJ2-7; 8 bases are shared with TRBD2. The germline CDR1 and CDR2 sequences are MGHRA and YSYEKL. The ends lost 0 bases at V and 0 bases at J; junction bases unmatched: 16. The CDR3 runs to 20 residues. CDR3 bases: TGCGCCAGCAGCCAAGATTGGGCCCCGTTGGGCGGGGGGTACTCCTACGAGCAGTACTTC. It codes for CASSQDWAPLGGGYSYEQYF.

The chain carries TRBV6-1 and TRBJ2-2; D is possibly TRBD2 (6 bases). This CDR3 is 14 amino acids long. V gave up 6 bases and J gave up 4 bases, with 12 bases separating them. CDR1 is MNHNS and CDR2 is SASEGT in the germline V gene. CDR3 region: CASREGLGTGELFF. CDR3 in DNA: TGTGCCAGCAGGGAGGGGCTAGGCACCGGGGAGCTGTTTTTT.

The chain combines TRBV21-1 with TRBJ2-1; the table's D call of TRBD2 was not tested on the DNA. TRBV21-1 constitutes a pseudogene. The CDR3 consists of 13 residues. The CDR3 region is CASSNGMNNEQFF. The CDR3, as DNA: TGTGCCAGCAGCAACGGGATGAACAATGAGCAGTTCTTC.

J is TRBJ1-1 and V is TRBV9, with D possibly TRBD1 on 5 matching bases. The CDR3 is made up of 14 amino acids. CDR1 SGDLS and CDR2 YYNGEE come from the germline V gene. Trimming took off 0 bases at V and 1 base at J, with 7 bases between the two ends. CDR3 sequence (DNA): TGTGCCAGCAGCGTAGACAGGCAGAACACTGAAGCTTTCTTT. Protein sequence: CASSVDRQNTEAFF. The entire variable domain, with the rest obtained from reference TRBV9 and TRBJ1-1, is as follows: DSGVTQTPKHLITATGQRVTLRCSPRSGDLSVYWYQQSLDQGLQFLIQYYNGEERAKGNILERFSAQQFPDLHSELNLSSLELGDSALYFCASSVDRQNTEAFFGQGTRLTVV.

The chain recombines TRBV19 with TRBJ1-5; D not resolved. This CDR3 is built from 15 residues. The ends were cut back, 1 base at V and 4 bases at J, with 11 bases in the middle. Germline CDR1 and CDR2: LNHDA and SQIVND (reference sequence). The CDR3 loop is CASSIVMAGNQPQHF. The CDR3 DNA is TGTGCCAGTAGTATAGTCATGGCGGGAAATCAGCCCCAGCATTTT.

The CDR3 coding sequence is TGTGCCAGCAGCCGACAGTCGGGCGCTATTACAGATACGCAGTATTTT. Translated, it gives CASSRQSGAITDTQYF. V usage is TRBV14 and J usage is TRBJ2-3; possibly TRBD1 for D (5 bases). The CDR3 is 16 amino acids. V gave up 4 bases and J gave up 3 bases, with 17 bases separating them. From germline, CDR1 is SGHDN and CDR2 FVKESK.

This clone was detected once. The chain uses TRBV5-4 and TRBJ2-3; 12 bases line up with TRBD2. The germline gives CDR1 SGHNT, CDR2 YYREEE (reference sequence). The CDR3 has 16 residues. With V trimmed by 3 bases and J by 3 bases, 5 bases remained unmatched. In DNA form, the CDR3 reads TGTGCCAGCAGCTGGTCTAGCGGGAGGGGAACAGATACGCAGTATTTT. Translated, it gives CASSWSSGRGTDTQYF. The full variable domain, completed using reference TRBV5-4 and TRBJ2-3, is ETGVTQSPTHLIKTRGQQVTLRCSSQSGHNTVSWYQQALGQGPQFIFQYYREEENGRGNFPPRFSGLQFPNYSSELNVNALELDDSALYLCASSWSSGRGTDTQYFGPGTRLTVL.

The chain is built from TRBV13 and TRBJ1-2, with D possibly TRBD1 on 6 matching bases. V was cut by 4 bases and J by 3 bases, with 21 bases left in between. This CDR3 is built from 17 residues. Germline assignment: CDR1 PRHDT and CDR2 FYEKMQ (reference sequence). CDR3 sequence (DNA): TGTGCCAGCAGCTCCTCCGGGACATCCGGGCCGCACTATGGCTACACCTTC. Translation: CASSSSGTSGPHYGYTF. Together with reference TRBV13 and TRBJ1-2, the CDR3 gives the full variable domain: AAGVIQSPRHLIKEKRETATLKCYPIPRHDTVYWYQQGPGQDPQFLISFYEKMQSDKGSIPDRFSAQQFSDYHSELNMSSLELGDSALYFCASSSSGTSGPHYGYTFGSGTRLTVV.

The V gene is TRBV5-5, the J gene TRBJ2-7, with D perhaps TRBD1 (5 bases). CDR1 and CDR2 from the germline V gene are SGHKS and YYEKEE (reference sequence). This CDR3 region has 15 residues. Trimming removed 3 bases at V and 6 bases at J, with 19 bases between. CDR3: CASSSYATDPREQYF. CDR3 coding DNA: TGTGCCAGCAGCTCCTACGCGACAGATCCTCGCGAGCAGTACTTC.

This sequence joins TRBV29-1 and TRBJ1-5; D might be TRBD1 (5 bases). The V end was cut by 4 bases, the J end by 4 bases, with 11 bases between. The germline V gene encodes CDR1 SQVTM and CDR2 ANQGSEA. The CDR3 has 13 amino acids. CDR3 residues: CSVGGTQNQPQHF. CDR3 in DNA: TGCAGCGTTGGCGGGACCCAAAATCAGCCCCAGCATTTT. Together with reference TRBV29-1 and TRBJ1-5, the CDR3 gives the full variable domain: SAVISQKPSRDICQRGTSLTIQCQVDSQVTMMFWYRQQPGQSLTLIATANQGSEATYESGFVIDKFPISRPNLTFSTLTVSNMSPEDSSIYLCSVGGTQNQPQHFGDGTRLSIL.

The CDR3: CASLSSGFYGYTF. For the CDR3, the DNA is TGTGCCAGCCTGTCATCAGGGTTCTATGGCTACACCTTC. J is TRBJ1-2 and V is TRBV6-1, with D perhaps TRBD1 (5 bases). With 8 bases removed from V and 4 bases from J, the gap between germline ends came to 14 bases. The CDR3 length is 13 residues. In germline, CDR1 is MNHNS, CDR2 SASEGT.

V gene TRBV30 combines with J gene TRBJ1-5, with 8 bases fitting TRBD1. Germline assignment: CDR1 GTSNPN and CDR2 SVGIG (reference sequence). J was trimmed by 3 bases and V by 3 bases; bases with no gene match: 7. The CDR3 has 15 residues. CDR3 sequence reads: CAWSPPDRDNQPQHF. The DNA of the CDR3 is TGTGCCTGGAGCCCTCCGGACAGGGACAATCAGCCCCAGCATTTT.

This chain joins TRBV15 and TRBJ1-4; D not resolved. The V and J ends lost 0 bases and 5 bases respectively, with 10 bases between them. CDR3 size: 15 residues. Germline CDR1 and CDR2: LNHNV and YYDKDF (reference sequence). The CDR3 bases are TGTGCCACCAGCAGAGAGGCGGGAATGAATGAAAAACTGTTTTTT. Translating it yields CATSREAGMNEKLFF.